Listed below are T cell receptor beta chains from one sample, sequenced in a study of vaccination effects on CD4 cells after COVID-19. Their antigen targets remain unknown. TCRdb's table, derived via immunoSEQ multiplex PCR, lists solely in-frame clones and lacks some. This table holds about 25,000 clones, 60% to 80% found once. Sequenced material: CD4+ T cells from PBMCs cultured with SARS-CoV-2 spike peptides, taken after COVID-19 vaccination. The receptors derive from a human donor who received a COVID-19 vaccine. CDR3s include the opening cysteine and the closing phenylalanine or tryptophan. A D gene is named only where the DNA matches it firmly. The size field is filled for only some rows; it gives once, few, many or a size class.

clone_size | d_call | j_call | v_call | cdr3_nt | cdr3_aa
. | . | TRBJ1-5 | TRBV6-5 | TGTGCCAGCAGTTACTCCGGGGGCGCAGGCAATCAGCCCCAGCATTTT | CASSYSGGAGNQPQHF
. | TRBD2 | TRBJ2-1 | TRBV18 | TGTGCCAGCTCACCACCGGCGGGGGGGGCCTATGGCGAGCAGTTCTTC | CASSPPAGGAYGEQFF
. | . | TRBJ2-7 | TRBV13 | TGTGCCAGCAGCTCCTCGGGTATTTGGGGCCGAAGCTCCTACGAGCAGTACTTC | CASSSSGIWGRSSYEQYF
. | . | TRBJ2-3 | TRBV7-2 | TGTGCCAGCAGGGCGCCTTGGCTAGCGTGGGGCGAGGCAGATACGCAGTATTTT | CASRAPWLAWGEADTQYF
. | . | TRBJ2-3 | TRBV4-1 | TGCGCCAGCAGCGAATTTGACGATACGCAGTATTTT | CASSEFDDTQYF
. | . | TRBJ2-5 | TRBV29-1 | TGCAGCGTTGAAGATTCTGGTTTTAACGGCCAAGAGACCCAGTACTTC | CSVEDSGFNGQETQYF
. | . | TRBJ1-3 | TRBV7-9 | TGTGCCAGCAGCTTAGCGGGAGGCGGCTCTGGAAACACCATATATTTT | CASSLAGGGSGNTIYF
. | TRBD1 | TRBJ2-1 | TRBV25-1 | TGTGCCAGCAGTGAAGCGGGACAGGGGGACAATGAGCAGTTCTTC | CASSEAGQGDNEQFF
. | . | TRBJ2-3 | TRBV4-1 | TGCGCCAGCAGCCAAGATAATCGAGCGGAGCAAGATACGCAGTATTTT | CASSQDNRAEQDTQYF
. | . | TRBJ1-1 | TRBV11-2 | TGTGCCAGCAGCTTAGGGTGGCTGGCCGGGGGAGCTTTCTTT | CASSLGWLAGGAFF
. | . | TRBJ2-1 | TRBV7-2 | TGTGCCAGCAGCCCGCAATCTACCCGCGGCTCCGTGCAGTTCTTC | CASSPQSTRGSVQFF
. | . | TRBJ1-5 | TRBV3-1/TRBV3-2 | TGTGCCAGCAGCCAAGAACGCCGTCAGCCCCAGCATTTT | CASSQERRQPQHF
once | TRBD2 | TRBJ2-7 | TRBV18 | TGTGCCAGCTCACCAGTACCAGCGGGGGCCTCCTACGAGCAGTACTTC | CASSPVPAGASYEQYF
few | . | TRBJ2-2 | TRBV12-5 | TGTGCTAGTGGTTTGGGTGTGATTAGCGGAAGACCCGGGGAGCTGTTTTTT | CASGLGVISGRPGELFF
. | . | TRBJ2-2 | TRBV9 | TGTGCCAGCAGCGCGAGGGGGGCCACCGGGGAGCTGTTTTTT | CASSARGATGELFF
. | TRBD1 | TRBJ1-4 | TRBV6-5 | TGTGCCAGCACCCGGGACAGGGTAGAAAAACTGTTTTTT | CASTRDRVEKLFF
. | . | TRBJ2-3 | TRBV5-5 | TGTGCCAGCAGCTTGGTCCGGGGGGCAAGCACAGATACGCAGTATTTT | CASSLVRGASTDTQYF
. | . | TRBJ2-3 | TRBV6-5 | TGTGCCAGCAGTTTCCGCGGGGCCGTTTTAGATACGCAGTATTTT | CASSFRGAVLDTQYF
. | TRBD2 | TRBJ2-1 | TRBV29-1 | TGCAGCGGGCGGGAGGCGTACAGGCAGTTCTTC | CSGREAYRQFF
. | TRBD2 | TRBJ2-1 | TRBV9 | TGTGCCAGCAGCCCGAGGGGCGGGAGCCACTACAATGAGCAGTTCTTC | CASSPRGGSHYNEQFF
. | . | TRBJ1-4 | TRBV6-1 | TGTGCCAGCAGTGATAGCCCCCAGGGGATTAATGAAAAACTGTTTTTT | CASSDSPQGINEKLFF
. | TRBD1 | TRBJ2-1 | TRBV19 | TGTGCCAGTAGTAAACAGGGGAGCTCCTACAATGAGCAGTTCTTC | CASSKQGSSYNEQFF
once | . | TRBJ1-1 | TRBV4-1 | TGCGCCAGCAGCCAGCGTCAGGGTCTCACTGAAGCTTTCTTT | CASSQRQGLTEAFF
few | TRBD2 | TRBJ2-1 | TRBV2 | TGTGCCAGCAGTGAGACGCGGGAGAGTGAGCAGTTCTTC | CASSETRESEQFF
. | TRBD1 | TRBJ1-2 | TRBV6-4 | TGTGCCAGCAGTGAAGGTGCTGGACAGGGGGGCTACACCTTC | CASSEGAGQGGYTF
once | TRBD2 | TRBJ2-7 | TRBV7-9 | TGTGCCAGCAGCTTACCCCTAAGCGGGAGGAGCGAGCAGTACTTC | CASSLPLSGRSEQYF
once | TRBD1 | TRBJ2-5 | TRBV7-2 | TGTGCCAGCAGCTCCGCGGCACAGGGGAACGGGGAGACCCAGTACTTC | CASSSAAQGNGETQYF
few | . | TRBJ2-3 | TRBV6-5 | TGTGCCAGCAGGGATGACCTAGGGGATACGCAGTATTTT | CASRDDLGDTQYF
. | . | TRBJ2-3 | TRBV10-1 | TGCGCCAGCAGCTGGACAGATACGCAGTATTTT | CASSWTDTQYF
once | . | TRBJ2-1 | TRBV27 | TGTGCCAGCAGTCGTCGGGCATACAATGAGCAGTTCTTC | CASSRRAYNEQFF